This T cell receptor beta chain was documented in a study of cytomegalovirus exposure and HLA in healthy donors. Study results and limitations: A few of the chains that were CMV-associated were confirmed in vitro to be specific for CMV antigens.

Profiled with immunoSEQ multiplex PCR; TCRdb holds only in-frame clones, not every one. The sample has 250,000 to 300,000 clones, roughly 89% seen once. Details on this clone: As yet, its antigen is unknown.

This CDR3 has 13 amino acids. From germline, CDR1 is MNHEY and CDR2 SVGAGI. V lost 6 bases and J lost 5, with 13 bases in between. The chain employs TRBV6-5 and TRBJ1-1; possibly TRBD1 for D (5 bases). Sequencing was carried out using PBMCs. The sequence came from a woman under 30 in good health and CMV-seronegative. The CDR3 sequence is CASRRPGGTEAFF. The CDR3 DNA reads as TGTGCCAGCAGACGCCCGGGGGGAACTGAAGCTTTCTTT.